The 25 T cell receptor beta chains below all came from one sample that was sequenced in a study of blood T cell repertoires in COVID-19. The data were produced by immunoSEQ multiplex PCR, yet TCRdb's version contains in-frame clones alone and is incomplete. In the table there are over 150,000 clones, around 87% of which are singletons. What was sequenced was PBMCs or T cells enriched from blood (not recorded which). These receptors all stem from a woman aged 25 to 39 who had recovered from COVID-19.

V usage is TRBV7-8 and J usage is TRBJ2-3, with 7 bases lining up with TRBD2. CDR3 length: 15 amino acids. Germline V gene data show CDR1 as SGHVS and CDR2 as FQNEAQ. J gave up 4 bases and V 3 bases, and 7 bases lay outside the gene matches. CDR3 sequence: CASSFRLAVADTQYF. CDR3 DNA sequence: TGTGCCAGCAGCTTTCGACTAGCCGTAGCAGATACGCAGTATTTT.

The gene calls are TRBV11-3 and TRBJ1-1; a possible D gene is TRBD1 (6 bases). Trimming pared 1 base from V and 0 bases from J, leaving 9 bases between. From germline, CDR1 is SGHNT and CDR2 YENEEA. The CDR3 has 15 amino acids. The chain's CDR3 is CASSLAGQLNTEAFF. CDR3 sequence (DNA): TGTGCCAGCAGCTTAGCCGGACAGTTGAACACTGAAGCTTTCTTT.

The rearrangement uses TRBV30 and TRBJ1-2; 8 positions match TRBD1. The length of the CDR3 is 14 residues. Trimming cost V 1 base and J 4 bases; bases outside gene matches: 5. Germline CDR1 GTSNPN, CDR2 SVGIG (reference sequence). The CDR3 reads CAWSAGGSFYGYTF. DNA of the CDR3: TGTGCCTGGAGTGCAGGGGGCTCGTTCTATGGCTACACCTTC.

V gene TRBV12-2 combines with J gene TRBJ1-2. TRBV12-2 is shown as a pseudogene. CDR3 length: 16 residues. The CDR3, as DNA: TGTGCAAGTCGCTTAGTCAAAACGACGGGGACTGATGGCTACACCTTC. Amino acids: CASRLVKTTGTDGYTF.

The chain combines TRBV27 with TRBJ2-7; TRBD2 is a possible D gene (6 bases). CDR3 length: 17 amino acids. The germline gives CDR1 MNHEY, CDR2 SMNVEV (reference sequence). Trimming took 5 bases from V and 9 from J, leaving 29 bases between them. The CDR3: CASSPFPRSAGGPVQYF. The CDR3 DNA is TGTGCCAGCAGTCCCTTCCCCCGATCTGCAGGAGGGCCGGTGCAGTACTTC.

This chain joins TRBV2 and TRBJ2-3, with 8 bases identical to TRBD1. The junction had 6 bases not matched to a gene; V was cut back by 7 bases and J by 0 bases. This CDR3 comprises 15 residues. Per the germline V gene, CDR1 is SNHLY and CDR2 is FYNNEI. CDR3: CASISGDRSTDTQYF. The CDR3 DNA sequence: TGTGCCAGCATCAGTGGGGACAGGAGCACAGATACGCAGTATTTT.

This chain uses TRBV11-3 with TRBJ2-7; 8 positions agree with TRBD1. The germline V gene has CDR1 SGHNT and CDR2 YENEEA. Trimming at V came to 4 bases and at J to 2 bases, leaving 1 base not matched to a gene. This CDR3 spans 13 amino acids. In DNA form, the CDR3 reads TGTGCCAGCAGCTCGGACAGGGCCTACGAGCAGTACTTC. It codes for CASSSDRAYEQYF.

J is TRBJ2-5 and V is TRBV6-2 or TRBV6-3; 10 bases are a match to TRBD2. Germline V gene sequence: CDR1 MNHEY, CDR2 SVGEGT. V lost 5 bases and J lost 5; bases outside the gene matches: 14. The CDR3 is made up of 17 amino acids. The CDR3 region is CASSLNLAGDPAETQYF. The CDR3 coding sequence is TGTGCCAGCAGTCTTAATCTAGCGGGAGACCCCGCGGAGACCCAGTACTTC.

The chain couples TRBV5-6 to TRBJ2-1; TRBD2 agrees at 8 bases. Losses at the gene ends were 4 bases for V and 4 bases for J; bases not matched to a gene: 10. Looked up from germline, CDR1 is SGHDT and CDR2 is YYEEEE. This CDR3 is 16 amino acids long. CDR3 DNA sequence: TGTGCCAGCAGCCCCCGGCGGGGGGCTCAATACAATGAGCAGTTCTTC. It yields the protein CASSPRRGAQYNEQFF.

The V call is TRBV27, the J call TRBJ1-2, with D tentatively TRBD1 (5 bases). This CDR3 has 13 amino acids. Trimming cost V 2 bases and J 4 bases, with 8 bases left between them. From germline, CDR1 is MNHEY and CDR2 SMNVEV (reference sequence). CDR3 nucleotides: TGTGCCAGCAGTTTACAGGGTCCCTATGGCTACACCTTC. Translation: CASSLQGPYGYTF.

J is TRBJ2-7 and V is TRBV2; D may be TRBD1 (5 bases). Germline V gene data show CDR1 as SNHLY and CDR2 as FYNNEI. Trimming removed 5 bases from V and 4 bases from J, with 9 bases in between. This CDR3 has 12 amino acids. In nucleotides, the CDR3 is TGTGCCAGCAGTTTTCAGGGTTACGAGCAGTACTTC. It yields the protein CASSFQGYEQYF.

V usage is TRBV27 and J usage is TRBJ2-7; 12 bases fit TRBD1. The CDR3 spans 15 residues. Germline lookup yields CDR1 MNHEY and CDR2 SMNVEV (reference sequence). V lost 7 bases and J lost 5; bases outside the gene matches: 9. CDR3 sequence: CASKALGTGGDEQYF. The CDR3 DNA reads as TGTGCCAGCAAAGCCCTCGGGACAGGGGGCGACGAGCAGTACTTC.

This chain connects TRBV5-4 to TRBJ2-5; perhaps TRBD2 as D (6 bases). Germline CDR1 SGHNT, CDR2 YYREEE (reference sequence). This CDR3 spans 14 amino acids. Between the trimmed V and J ends, which lost 4 bases and 5 bases, there was a span of 15 bases. The CDR3 protein is CASSLSGRGETQYF. The CDR3 bases are TGTGCCAGCAGCCTATCCGGGAGAGGGGAGACCCAGTACTTC. The complete variable domain, with remaining parts taken from reference TRBV5-4 and TRBJ2-5, reads ETGVTQSPTHLIKTRGQQVTLRCSSQSGHNTVSWYQQALGQGPQFIFQYYREEENGRGNFPPRFSGLQFPNYSSELNVNALELDDSALYLCASSLSGRGETQYFGPGTRLLVL.

The rearrangement links TRBV5-1 to TRBJ1-1, with D possibly TRBD1 on 6 matching bases. CDR1 and CDR2 (germline): SGHRS, YFSETQ. This CDR3 has 16 amino acids. The germline V and J ends were trimmed by 0 bases and 1 base, with 13 bases remaining between them. CDR3 region: CASSLDYGQPNTEAFF. CDR3 coding DNA: TGCGCCAGCAGCTTGGATTATGGACAGCCGAACACTGAAGCTTTCTTT.

The chain has TRBV19 and TRBJ1-4; D is unclear. V was pared by 7 bases and J by 4 bases, with 13 bases between. This CDR3 comprises 14 residues. Per germline, CDR1 LNHDA and CDR2 SQIVND (reference sequence). CDR3 coding DNA: TGTGCCAGTACCCCGGGAGTAAGTAATGAAAAACTGTTTTTT. This sequence encodes CASTPGVSNEKLFF.

V and J are TRBV7-2 and TRBJ2-7; 12 bases map to TRBD2. Germline V gene sequence: CDR1 SGHTA, CDR2 FQGNSA. This CDR3 has 17 amino acids. Trimming removed 4 bases from V and 6 bases from J; junction bases left unmatched: 13. Written as DNA, the CDR3 is TGTGCCAGCAGCTCCAATCCGACTCTAGCGGGAGGGTCCGAGCAGTACTTC. It codes for CASSSNPTLAGGSEQYF.

J is TRBJ2-7 and V is TRBV7-9; D may be TRBD1 (5 bases). This CDR3 is built from 13 residues. CDR1 SEHNR and CDR2 FQNEAQ come from the germline V gene (reference sequence). Deletions cut 5 bases from V and 4 bases from J, with 12 bases between. The CDR3 DNA reads TGTGCCAGCAGCCTAGAGCAGGGATACGAGCAGTACTTC. Protein product: CASSLEQGYEQYF.

The chain couples TRBV3-1 (or the pseudogene TRBV3-2) to TRBJ2-7; D possibly corresponds to TRBD2 (5 bases). The CDR3 covers 17 residues. CDR1 and CDR2 (germline): LGHDT, YNNKEL (reference sequence). The V end was cut by 3 bases, the J end by 1 base, with 19 bases between. As DNA, the CDR3 is TGTGCCAGCAGCCATAGAAGCGGCCTCGAAAAATCCTACGAGCAGTACTTC. This gives the protein CASSHRSGLEKSYEQYF.

This clone occurred a few times. V is TRBV6-5 and J is TRBJ2-7; TRBD2 matches 12 bases. The CDR3 totals 14 residues. V lost 10 bases, J lost 3 bases, and 7 bases stayed unmatched. From germline, CDR1 is MNHEY and CDR2 SVGAGI. The CDR3 region has the DNA TGTGCCATAACCCGGACTAGCGGGAACTACGAGCAGTACTTC. Translating it yields CAITRTSGNYEQYF.

V gene TRBV15 combines with J gene TRBJ1-4, with TRBD1 as a possible D gene (5 bases). The CDR3 runs to 14 residues. V was pared by 1 base and J by 4 bases, with 7 bases between. CDR1 and CDR2 from the germline V gene are LNHNV and YYDKDF (reference sequence). CDR3 nucleotide sequence: TGTGCCACCAGCAGAGGAGACAGTAATGAAAAACTGTTTTTT. Translated, it gives CATSRGDSNEKLFF.

The CDR3 DNA follows: TGTGCCAGCAGTCAGATGCAGGACACCGGGGAGCTGTTTTTT. It yields the protein CASSQMQDTGELFF. This sequence joins TRBV3-1 (or the pseudogene TRBV3-2) and TRBJ2-2; no clear D. The CDR3 is 14 residues long. Looked up from germline, CDR1 is LGHDT and CDR2 is YNNKEL (reference sequence). V was trimmed by 6 bases and J by 3 bases, leaving 11 bases between them.

The chain employs TRBV4-3 and TRBJ2-2; 11 nucleotides agree with TRBD2. The CDR3 sequence is 16 residues long. The germline V gene encodes CDR1 LGHNA and CDR2 YSLEER. V shed 3 bases, J shed 7 bases, and the junction held 7 bases outside the gene matches. The CDR3 bases are TGCGCCAGCAGCCAGGGTAGCGGGGGGGCCAGCGGGGAGCTGTTTTTT. As protein: CASSQGSGGASGELFF.

The rearrangement uses TRBV4-2 and TRBJ2-7, with TRBD2 identical over 16 bases. The germline CDR1 and CDR2 sequences are LGHNA and YNFKEQ. Trimming at V came to 8 bases and at J to 4 bases, leaving 11 bases not matched to a gene. The CDR3 runs 17 residues. The CDR3 spells CASPFSGTSGGAYEQYF. DNA of the CDR3: TGTGCCAGCCCATTCTCCGGGACTAGCGGGGGGGCTTACGAGCAGTACTTC.

The chain combines TRBV24-1 with TRBJ2-5, with TRBD2 matching over 8 bases. Germline V gene data show CDR1 as KGHDR and CDR2 as SFDVKD. V shed 2 bases, J shed 4 bases, and the junction held 20 bases outside the gene matches. The length of the CDR3 is 20 residues. The CDR3 bases are TGTGCCACCAGTGATTCCGATCTCCCCGTTGGCGGGAGGAGTACAGAGACCCAGTACTTC. Its protein product is CATSDSDLPVGGRSTETQYF.

This clone was detected once. The genes are TRBV15 and TRBJ1-1; a weak D match, TRBD1 (6 bases). The CDR3 contains 15 residues. With 0 bases removed from V and 0 bases from J, the gap between germline ends came to 8 bases. CDR1 is LNHNV and CDR2 is YYDKDF in the germline V gene (reference sequence). For the CDR3, the DNA is TGTGCCACCAGCAGAGAGGGGGACATGAACACTGAAGCTTTCTTT. Amino acid sequence: CATSREGDMNTEAFF.